This T cell receptor (beta chain) derives from a study of T cell responses to AZD1222 COVID-19 vaccine. Study-wide findings and caveats: Only after the peak T cell response were repertoires sampled. Most donors were white British, females outnumbered males, and clonal diversity was possibly underestimated. The study identified only five or six AZD1222 recipients as seropositive at baseline.

Clones were sequenced by immunoSEQ multiplex PCR, and TCRdb holds only the in-frame ones, with some missing. The sample carries over 95,000 clones, around nine tenths recorded once. Only one count was recorded for this clone. What it recognizes is unknown. There are 13 residues in the CDR3. Between the trimmed V and J ends, which lost 7 bases and 2 bases, there was a span of 6 bases. Germline CDR1 reads LNHDA; CDR2 reads SQIVND (reference sequence). The sequence was obtained from an adult in good health. The sample was peripheral blood, taken on day 0 of AZD1222 vaccination. This chain links TRBV19 with TRBJ2-6; D call uncertain. The CDR3: CASTYAGANVLTF. The CDR3 bases are TGTGCCAGTACGTATGCTGGGGCCAACGTCCTGACTTTC.